A single T cell receptor beta chain is shown here with its context. Its antigen is not known. Produced via immunoSEQ multiplex PCR; TCRdb's table is partial and in-frame only. The sample lists more than 90,000 clones; about 92% were seen once. This record belongs to a study of graft-versus-host responses after intestinal transplantation. V was clipped by 6 bases and J by 0 bases; unmatched bases: 9. CDR1 and CDR2 from the germline V gene are MNHGY and SVAAGI. This CDR3 spans 16 amino acids. General observations from the study: GvH clones occurred in recipient marrow; some first appeared in ileum or blood.

The clonotype was recovered from a human donor who was the organ donor for an intestinal transplant. The chain couples TRBV6-9 to TRBJ2-5; 8 bases agree with TRBD2. Sequencing was performed on unstimulated CD4+ T cells sorted from spleen or lymph node cells, taken before transplant. The CDR3 protein is CASRSRLAWNQETQYF. CDR3 in DNA: TGTGCCAGCAGGTCCAGACTAGCGTGGAACCAAGAGACCCAGTACTTC.